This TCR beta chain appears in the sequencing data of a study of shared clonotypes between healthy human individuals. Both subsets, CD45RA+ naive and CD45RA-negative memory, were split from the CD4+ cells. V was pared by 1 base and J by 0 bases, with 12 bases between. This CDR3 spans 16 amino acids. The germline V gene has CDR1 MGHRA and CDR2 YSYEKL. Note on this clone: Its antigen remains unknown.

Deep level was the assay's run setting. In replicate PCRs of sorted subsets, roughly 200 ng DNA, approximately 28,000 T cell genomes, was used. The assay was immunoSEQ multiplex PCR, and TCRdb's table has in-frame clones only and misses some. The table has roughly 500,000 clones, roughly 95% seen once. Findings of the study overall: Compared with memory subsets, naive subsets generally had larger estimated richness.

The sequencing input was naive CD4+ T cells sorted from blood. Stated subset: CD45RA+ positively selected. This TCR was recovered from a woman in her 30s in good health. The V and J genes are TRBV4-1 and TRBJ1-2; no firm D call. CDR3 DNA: TGCGCCAGCAGCCAAGGCGGGTTCCTAGCTAACTATGGCTACACCTTC. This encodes CASSQGGFLANYGYTF.